The 27 T cell receptor beta chains listed next were all sequenced from one sample in a study of CD8 T cells in ankylosing spondylitis. The study, taken as a whole, reports: Fewer than ten highly homologous variants made up a TCR beta motif that seemed to typify ankylosing spondylitis blood.

Antigens for these TCRs are unknown. MiXCR was run by TCRdb on the 5' RACE reads, yielding one entry per CDR3 protein. The sample includes about 500,000 distinct CDR3 sequences, 5.3% seen only once; the top ten take around 3.5%. The sample consisted of blood, either unsorted or a sorted T cell fraction (not recorded which). The source is a male donor with ankylosing spondylitis.

This clonotype was counted at least ten times. This chain uses TRBV5-1 with TRBJ2-2; D is possibly TRBD1 (5 bases). Germline-derived CDR1 and CDR2 are SGHRS and YFSETQ. The CDR3 length is 15 residues. V lost 8 bases and J lost 3, with 17 bases in between. Here the CDR3 DNA reads TGCGCCAGTGATGACCCTGACAGATACACCGGGGAGCTGTTTTTT. It is translated as CASDDPDRYTGELFF.

The sample holds many counts of this clonotype. This chain connects TRBV28 to TRBJ2-5; perhaps TRBD2 as D (5 bases). V dropped 11 bases and J dropped 4 bases, with 23 bases sitting between them. Germline assignment: CDR1 MDHEN and CDR2 SYDVKM. CDR3 size: 15 residues. The CDR3 region is CAASRTGWVLETQYF. In nucleotides, the CDR3 is TGTGCCGCCAGCAGAACGGGGTGGGTGTTAGAGACCCAGTACTTC. The whole variable domain, remainder taken from reference TRBV28 and TRBJ2-5, is DVKVTQSSRYLVKRTGEKVFLECVQDMDHENMFWYRQDPGLGLRLIYFSYDVKMKEKGDIPEGYSVSREKKERFSLILESASTNQTSMYLCAASRTGWVLETQYFGPGTRLLVL.

V and J are TRBV27 and TRBJ2-1; D is possibly TRBD1 or TRBD2 (5 bases each). Germline V gene sequence: CDR1 MNHEY, CDR2 SMNVEV (reference sequence). Trimming left V 2 bases short and J 5 bases short, with 16 bases between. This CDR3 spans 16 amino acids. CDR3 residues: CASSLMGTTRDNEQFF. CDR3 bases: TGTGCCAGCAGTTTAATGGGGACCACGAGGGACAATGAGCAGTTCTTC.

This clonotype was observed at least ten times. This rearrangement joins TRBV6-5 to TRBJ2-1; 13 bases align to TRBD2. J lost 3 bases, V lost 2 bases, and 1 base had no gene match. The CDR3 covers 16 residues. Germline V gene sequence: CDR1 MNHEY, CDR2 SVGAGI. CDR3 bases: TGTGCCAGCAGTTACGGACTAGCGGGAGACTACAATGAGCAGTTCTTC. Amino acid sequence: CASSYGLAGDYNEQFF.

This clonotype was counted many times. This sequence joins TRBV28 and TRBJ1-4; D may be TRBD1 (5 bases). The CDR3 length is 15 residues. CDR1 is MDHEN, CDR2 SYDVKM, per germline. V shed 6 bases and J shed 10 bases, with 21 bases lying between them. The CDR3 DNA sequence: TGTGCCAGCAGCCCCAACGGGGGAGGGGTCGGAAAACTGTTTTTT. Its translation is CASSPNGGGVGKLFF.

This clonotype occurred many times. J is TRBJ2-2 and V is TRBV11-2, with 9 bases fitting TRBD1. The CDR3 is 15 residues long. Trimming took 5 bases from V and 3 from J; bases not matched to a gene: 4. Germline lookup yields CDR1 SGHAT and CDR2 FQNNGV. The CDR3 bases are TGTGCCAGCAGCACGCGACAGGGGGACACCGGGGAGCTGTTTTTT. It is translated as CASSTRQGDTGELFF.

This clonotype was counted a few times. V and J are TRBV29-1 and TRBJ2-3; 8 nucleotides align to TRBD2. With 4 bases clipped from V and 2 bases from J, the junction kept 14 bases outside the gene matches. CDR3 length equals 17 residues. The germline CDR1 and CDR2 sequences are SQVTM and ANQGSEA. The CDR3 DNA follows: TGCAGCGTTGGGTTAGCGGGGACTTCTTCTTACACAGATACGCAGTATTTT. It is translated as CSVGLAGTSSYTDTQYF.

This clonotype was counted at least ten times. This chain links TRBV6-2 or TRBV6-3 with TRBJ1-1; D gene unclear. CDR3 length: 13 amino acids. Looked up from germline, CDR1 is MNHEY and CDR2 is SVGEGT. Trimming took 6 bases from V and 7 from J, leaving 15 bases between them. CDR3 in amino acids: CASSNTVVGEAFF. CDR3 nucleotides: TGTGCCAGCAGCAATACTGTGGTCGGTGAAGCTTTCTTT.

At least ten counts were recorded for this clonotype. V usage is TRBV5-7 and J usage is TRBJ2-1, with 9 bases aligning to TRBD1. TRBV5-7 falls under the ORF class, with uncertain function. The V and J ends lost 4 bases and 4 bases, in that order; junction bases with no gene match: 6. The CDR3 spans 15 residues. CDR3 in amino acids: CASSADRGRYNEQFF. DNA for the CDR3: TGTGCCAGCAGCGCGGACAGGGGTCGATACAATGAGCAGTTCTTC.

This clonotype has at least ten counts. The chain uses TRBV11-3 and TRBJ2-1; the match to TRBD2 covers 7 bases. The CDR3 extends over 15 amino acids. V dropped 2 bases and J dropped 8; count of bases not matched to a gene: 9. Germline V gene lookup returns CDR1 SGHNT and CDR2 YENEEA. CDR3 residues: CASSLPSGPSDEQFF. For the CDR3, the DNA is TGTGCCAGCAGCTTACCTAGCGGACCCTCCGATGAGCAGTTCTTC. Full variable domain (remainder filled in from reference TRBV11-3 and TRBJ2-1): EAGVVQSPRYKIIEKKQPVAFWCNPISGHNTLYWYLQNLGQGPELLIRYENEEAVDDSQLPKDRFSAERLKGVDSTLKIQPAELGDSAVYLCASSLPSGPSDEQFFGPGTRLTVL.

This clonotype was counted at least ten times. The gene calls are TRBV5-6 and TRBJ2-1; possibly TRBD2 for D (7 bases). V was trimmed by 1 base and J by 8 bases, leaving 16 bases between them. From germline, CDR1 is SGHDT and CDR2 YYEEEE. The CDR3 loop spans 15 amino acids. CDR3 residues: CASSLLGGAADEQFF. CDR3 in DNA: TGTGCCAGCAGCTTGTTAGGGGGGGCAGCCGATGAGCAGTTCTTC.

This clonotype was seen repeatedly, ten times or more. The chain recombines TRBV20-1 with TRBJ2-7, with 8 bases that match TRBD2. The CDR3 spans 16 residues. The germline V gene has CDR1 DFQATT and CDR2 SNEGSKA (reference sequence). V was pared by 3 bases and J by 2 bases, with 12 bases of the junction left unmatched. As DNA, the CDR3 is TGCAGTGCTAGCTCGATCCGGGAGGGCCTCACCTACGAGCAGTACTTC. Residues: CSASSIREGLTYEQYF.

This clonotype was detected only a few times. The gene calls are TRBV20-1 and TRBJ1-4; the match to TRBD1 covers 9 bases. With 6 bases clipped from V and 8 bases from J, the junction kept 10 bases outside the gene matches. CDR1 and CDR2 (germline): DFQATT, SNEGSKA (reference sequence). CDR3 length: 14 amino acids. CDR3 loop: CSAPLQGAGEKLFF. CDR3 nucleotides: TGCAGTGCACCTCTACAGGGGGCAGGGGAAAAACTGTTTTTT.

This clonotype was counted at least ten times. V is TRBV5-1 and J is TRBJ2-3, with TRBD2 matching over 13 bases. The germline V gene encodes CDR1 SGHRS and CDR2 YFSETQ. The CDR3 sequence is 14 residues long. V shed 5 bases and J 9 bases; nucleotides not matched to a gene: 6. The CDR3 DNA sequence: TGCGCCAGCAGACTGGGACTAGCGGGAAACACGCAGTATTTT. Amino acid sequence: CASRLGLAGNTQYF.

This clonotype was picked up many times. Germline is not matched at one junction end, which may reflect a read error. The chain employs TRBV7-7 and TRBJ2-5; D could derive from TRBD1 or TRBD2 (5 bases each). The CDR3 is 15 residues long. Germline V gene data show CDR1 as SSHAT and CDR2 as FNYEAQ (reference sequence). The DNA for the CDR3 is TGTGCTAGCAGCTCGACGGGACCATTCCAAGAGACCCAGTACTTC. This codes for CASSSTGPFQETQYF.

V usage is TRBV4-1 and J usage is TRBJ2-2; tentatively, D is TRBD1 (5 bases). The CDR3 consists of 17 residues. V was pared by 0 bases and J by 0 bases, with 11 bases between. From germline, CDR1 is MGHRA and CDR2 YSYEKL. CDR3 sequence (DNA): TGCGCCAGCAGCCAAGAGCACCAGGGCGCGAACACCGGGGAGCTGTTTTTT. Translation: CASSQEHQGANTGELFF.

This clonotype was detected many times. The chain couples TRBV27 to TRBJ1-5; weak D call: TRBD1 (6 bases). The germline gives CDR1 MNHEY, CDR2 SMNVEV (reference sequence). The CDR3 covers 16 residues. The ends were cut back, 2 bases at V and 0 bases at J, with 11 bases in the middle. The CDR3 protein is CASSLAGHLSNQPQHF. CDR3 DNA sequence: TGTGCCAGCAGTTTAGCGGGACACCTTAGCAATCAGCCCCAGCATTTT.

The table lists this clonotype with many counts. The J gene is TRBJ2-1, the V gene TRBV11-2; D is uncertain. This CDR3 comprises 14 residues. Germline lookup yields CDR1 SGHAT and CDR2 FQNNGV. The germline V and J ends were trimmed by 1 base and 5 bases, with 9 bases remaining between them. CDR3 region: CASSLVKVNNEQFF. The DNA of the CDR3 is TGTGCCAGCAGCTTAGTTAAGGTAAACAATGAGCAGTTCTTC.

This clonotype was counted ten times or more. This chain connects TRBV15 to TRBJ2-1; 8 positions agree with TRBD1. Germline CDR1 is LNHNV and CDR2 is YYDKDF (reference sequence). V shed 5 bases and J 1 base; nucleotides not matched to a gene: 4. This CDR3 is built from 15 residues. The CDR3 nucleotides are TGTGCCACCAGCCCCCGGACAGGGTCCTACAATGAGCAGTTCTTC. It yields the protein CATSPRTGSYNEQFF.

This clonotype appeared a few times. The chain employs TRBV4-3 and TRBJ2-7; 8 bases align to TRBD2. The trim removed 2 bases at V and 0 bases at J, leaving 9 bases unmatched. CDR1 is LGHNA, CDR2 YSLEER, per germline. The CDR3 has 17 residues. The CDR3 DNA reads as TGCGCCAGCAGCCAACCCCCGACTAGCGAAGTCTCCTACGAGCAGTACTTC. Translation: CASSQPPTSEVSYEQYF.

This clonotype was recorded a few times. V gene TRBV7-2 combines with J gene TRBJ2-3; TRBD2 might be the D (5 bases). The V end lost 2 bases, the J end lost 1 base, and 16 bases lay between the germline ends. The length of the CDR3 is 17 residues. Germline V gene sequence: CDR1 SGHTA, CDR2 FQGNSA. In DNA, the CDR3 is TGTGCCAGCAGCTTATCATCCCCGGGATCTCGCACAGATACGCAGTATTTT. Its translation: CASSLSSPGSRTDTQYF.

In its sample, this clonotype was seen many times. This rearrangement joins TRBV15 to TRBJ2-1, with D maybe TRBD2 (5 bases). Trimming took 0 bases from V and 12 from J, leaving 12 bases between them. Germline V gene sequence: CDR1 LNHNV, CDR2 YYDKDF (reference sequence). This CDR3 region has 13 residues. The CDR3 DNA reads TGTGCCACCAGCAGAGATATCGACTACTGGCAGTTCTTC. This gives the protein CATSRDIDYWQFF.

The genes are TRBV7-2 and TRBJ2-3; unclear D gene. V was shortened by 2 bases and J by 0 bases, with 15 bases between the two germline ends. This CDR3 is 17 amino acids long. Germline V gene sequence: CDR1 SGHTA, CDR2 FQGNSA. CDR3 sequence: CASSLRHRAVSTDTQYF. For the CDR3, the DNA is TGTGCCAGCAGCTTAAGGCATCGGGCGGTTAGCACAGATACGCAGTATTTT.

This clonotype was found a few times. The chain recombines TRBV5-7 with TRBJ2-5, with TRBD1 as a possible D gene (6 bases). TRBV5-7 carries the ORF label, with uncertain function. Trimming removed 6 bases at V and 1 base at J, with 7 bases between. The length of the CDR3 is 12 residues. CDR3 DNA: TGTGCCAGCAAAGGGGGCCAAGAGACCCAGTACTTC. This gives the protein CASKGGQETQYF.

This clonotype occurred many times. The chain recombines TRBV4-2 with TRBJ1-6, with D possibly being TRBD1 (5 bases). CDR3 length: 15 residues. Trimming took off 0 bases at V and 5 bases at J, with 8 bases between the two ends. Germline V CDR1 and CDR2: LGHNA, YNFKEQ. The CDR3 coding sequence is TGTGCCAGCAGCCAAGATCCAGGGAATAATTCACCCCTCCACTTT. Translating it yields CASSQDPGNNSPLHF.

This clonotype was seen more than once but under ten times. CDR3 amino acids: CASSPTSGFYNEQFF. In nucleotides, the CDR3 is TGCGCCAGCAGCCCGACTAGCGGGTTCTACAATGAGCAGTTCTTC. This chain links TRBV5-1 with TRBJ2-1; 10 nucleotides match TRBD2. CDR3 length equals 15 residues. The germline CDR1 and CDR2 sequences are SGHRS and YFSETQ. The J segment lost 3 bases and the V segment lost 4 bases, leaving 4 bases of the junction unmatched.

The chain recombines TRBV7-6 with TRBJ2-1; possible D gene TRBD1, 6 bases. The CDR3 covers 18 residues. The germline V and J ends were trimmed by 5 bases and 0 bases, with 20 bases remaining between them. Germline CDR1 is SGHVS and CDR2 is FNYEAQ. The chain's CDR3 is CASSDRISADSSYNEQFF. CDR3 sequence (DNA): TGTGCCAGCAGCGATAGGATATCAGCGGACAGCTCCTACAATGAGCAGTTCTTC. Full variable domain (missing parts from reference TRBV7-6 and TRBJ2-1): GAGVSQSPRYKVTKRGQDVALRCDPISGHVSLYWYRQALGQGPEFLTYFNYEAQQDKSGLPNDRFSAERPEGSISTLTIQRTEQRDSAMYRCASSDRISADSSYNEQFFGPGTRLTVL.